This is a list of T cell receptor beta chains from one sample in a study of blood T cell repertoires in COVID-19. Sequencing used immunoSEQ multiplex PCR; TCRdb keeps in-frame clones, though not all of them. The data show 180,000 or so clones, about 86% seen once. The sequenced material came from peripheral blood. The source is a man aged 18-30 years with acute or convalescent COVID-19. Both conserved end residues are trimmed from each CDR3. Size is stated for part of the rows, as once, few or many counts, or as a class when the clone is expanded.

ASIEGGTDTQY	TRBV6-6	TRBJ2-3	.
ASSLRGYLHDEQF	TRBV28	TRBJ2-1	.
ASSDSTTDTQY	TRBV6-4	TRBJ2-3	.
ASSISGAQETQY	TRBV5-1	TRBJ2-5	.
ASRRSSGANVLT	TRBV6-5	TRBJ2-6	.
ASRTDTEAF	TRBV25-1	TRBJ1-1	.
ASSLGTSYNEQF	TRBV5-6	TRBJ2-1	.
ASSYQESGNTIY	TRBV6-5	TRBJ1-3	.
ASSQELAGKSYNEQF	TRBV3-1/TRBV3-2	TRBJ2-1	.
ASSLDLQSTDTQY	TRBV7-2	TRBJ2-3	.
ASSQEWDRANYGYT	TRBV23-1	TRBJ1-2	.
ASSPLRRGNLNTEAF	TRBV7-8	TRBJ1-1	.
AWSVPGVYTEAF	TRBV30	TRBJ1-1	.
ASSLVPGQIGSPLH	TRBV7-2	TRBJ1-6	few
ASSGGQSNQPQH	TRBV5-5	TRBJ1-5	.
ASSARGTGELF	TRBV28	TRBJ2-2	once
ATSSLPGLAGGRADTQY	TRBV15	TRBJ2-3	once
AWTRGLTEAF	TRBV30	TRBJ1-1	.
ASGQGVTQPQH	TRBV6-5	TRBJ1-5	few
ASSTLQTSYNEQF	TRBV6-5	TRBJ2-1	.
ASSKGGTRVGNEQF	TRBV9	TRBJ2-1	once
ASSLRGNEQF	TRBV28	TRBJ2-1	.
ALQGFGEKLF	TRBV30	TRBJ1-4	.
ASSSDWEETQY	TRBV6-6	TRBJ2-5	.
ASSPPGQGYNEQF	TRBV7-9	TRBJ2-1	.
ASSPRGTGSYNEQF	TRBV7-3	TRBJ2-1	.
ASSYVLGGGFYNEQF	TRBV5-6	TRBJ2-1	.
ASMGGDGPYEQY	TRBV7-9	TRBJ2-7	.
ATSGPGTGNYEQY	TRBV15	TRBJ2-7	.
ASSTNRVRYGYT	TRBV28	TRBJ1-2	.
ASSPRGRDRVGGYT	TRBV2	TRBJ1-2	.
ASRPGQGVPGELF	TRBV7-6	TRBJ2-2	.
ASSLIGVETQY	TRBV27	TRBJ2-5	.
ASSLGGRSYNEQF	TRBV7-2	TRBJ2-1	.
ASSIPGHQENYNSPLH	TRBV13	TRBJ1-6	.
ASSQGRSPLH	TRBV3-1/TRBV3-2	TRBJ1-6	.
ASSPGPYTGELF	TRBV7-2	TRBJ2-2	few
ASSMWGGDTQY	TRBV19	TRBJ2-3	.
ASSPQGQLNTGELF	TRBV4-2	TRBJ2-2	once
ASTNDYGYT	TRBV25-1	TRBJ1-2	.